Following are 18 T cell receptor beta chains from one sample sequenced in a study of T cells in Graves' hyperthyroidism and ophthalmopathy. Amplification yielded TCR beta CDR3 regions, with RNA transcripts as the source. HTBI primers were the set used in a first-round RT-PCR of the TCR CDR3. Each CDR3 protein gets one entry after TCRdb re-called the multiplex PCR reads with MiXCR. The sample has approximately 350,000 distinct CDR3 sequences, nearly 15% seen once. Input material: blood. Receptors originate from an older woman with Graves' ophthalmopathy.

This chain connects TRBV3-1 to TRBJ1-2; D call uncertain. V lost 1 base and J lost 4, with 7 bases in between. This CDR3 is built from 13 residues. Germline loops: CDR1 LGHDT, CDR2 YNNKEL (reference sequence). As DNA, the CDR3 is TGTGCCAGCAGCCAAGCGGGCGCCTATGGCTACACCTTC. Translation: CASSQAGAYGYTF.

This clonotype was detected ten times or more. The V gene is TRBV3-1, the J gene TRBJ2-5; TRBD2 matches at 7 bases. The CDR3 contains 15 residues. Germline CDR1 and CDR2: LGHDT and YNNKEL (reference sequence). Trimming removed 3 bases from V and 2 bases from J; junction bases left unmatched: 6. The CDR3 coding sequence is TGTGCCAGCAGCCAGGGAGGGCGGACTCAAGAGACCCAGTACTTC. It yields the protein CASSQGGRTQETQYF.

This clonotype was picked up a small number of times. The chain couples TRBV5-1 to TRBJ2-7; 7 positions match TRBD1. The CDR3 contains 14 residues. V gave up 7 bases and J gave up 0 bases; unmatched junction bases: 7. Germline V lookup: CDR1 SGHRS, CDR2 YFSETQ. The CDR3 DNA reads as TGCGCCAGCCGGAAGGGGGCCATCTCCTACGAGCAGTACTTC. Translated, it gives CASRKGAISYEQYF.

This clonotype was recorded many times. The V and J genes are TRBV6-1 and TRBJ2-3, with D hard to call. V was trimmed by 1 base and J by 2 bases, leaving 4 bases between them. CDR3 size: 13 residues. CDR1 MNHNS and CDR2 SASEGT come from the germline V gene. The CDR3 spells CASSEGITDTQYF. CDR3 DNA sequence: TGTGCCAGCAGTGAAGGGATCACAGATACGCAGTATTTT.

Many counts were recorded for this clonotype. The chain employs TRBV2 and TRBJ2-5, with 7 bases identical to TRBD2. This CDR3 spans 12 amino acids. Germline CDR1 SNHLY, CDR2 FYNNEI. The V and J ends lost 8 bases and 5 bases, in that order; junction bases with no gene match: 5. CDR3 DNA: TGTGCCAGCCAGCGGGAAGCTGAGACCCAGTACTTC. Protein sequence: CASQREAETQYF.

This clonotype was counted ten times or more. The chain carries TRBV12-3 or TRBV12-4 and TRBJ2-3; D may be TRBD2 (5 bases). CDR3 size: 17 residues. V shed 6 bases and J shed 3 bases, with 22 bases lying between them. The CDR3 nucleotides are TGTGCCAGCAGCACCACCCTTCCGAGGGCCGGGACAGATACGCAGTATTTT. This codes for CASSTTLPRAGTDTQYF.

This clonotype has ten or more counts. The chain carries TRBV7-9 and TRBJ2-3; D possibly corresponds to TRBD2 (6 bases). Trimming stripped 7 bases from V and 6 bases from J, with 11 bases between. CDR1 and CDR2 from the germline V gene are SEHNR and FQNEAQ (reference sequence). CDR3 size: 12 residues. For the CDR3, the DNA is TGTGCCAGCATCGGGAGCGAGGATACGCAGTATTTT. Its translation: CASIGSEDTQYF.

This clonotype was observed at least ten times. The chain links TRBV28 to TRBJ1-1, with unresolved D. The V and J ends lost 6 bases and 6 bases respectively, with 14 bases between them. The germline CDR1 and CDR2 sequences are MDHEN and SYDVKM. CDR3 size: 13 residues. CDR3 in amino acids: CASSLRPGAEAFF. The CDR3 DNA reads TGTGCCAGCAGCCTCAGGCCTGGCGCTGAAGCTTTCTTT.

The rearrangement uses TRBV24-1 and TRBJ2-5, with D perhaps being TRBD1 or TRBD2 (5 bases each). The CDR3 spans 17 residues. Per the germline V gene, CDR1 is KGHDR and CDR2 is SFDVKD. V was clipped by 2 bases and J by 2 bases, with 17 bases between them. CDR3 in amino acids: CATSDSPGTWGQETQYF. CDR3 in DNA: TGTGCCACCAGTGATTCTCCGGGAACATGGGGGCAAGAGACCCAGTACTTC.

This chain connects TRBV6-1 to TRBJ2-1, with D perhaps matching TRBD1 (8 bases). V was pared by 7 bases and J by 4 bases, with 14 bases between. Germline V gene sequence: CDR1 MNHNS, CDR2 SASEGT. This CDR3 is built from 14 residues. CDR3 nucleotides: TGTGCCAGCAAGAACAGGGGGGGATACAATGAGCAGTTCTTC. Protein: CASKNRGGYNEQFF.

This clonotype was seen many times. This chain links TRBV20-1 with TRBJ2-2, with D perhaps matching TRBD2 (6 bases). The V gene lost 1 base and the J gene lost 3 bases, with 12 bases spanning the gap. This CDR3 has 15 residues. Per germline, CDR1 DFQATT and CDR2 SNEGSKA (reference sequence). The CDR3 loop is CSARVGRGYTGELFF. The CDR3 DNA follows: TGCAGTGCTAGAGTTGGCCGGGGGTACACCGGGGAGCTGTTTTTT.

This clonotype was found a few times. The chain joins TRBV14 to TRBJ1-5, with 8 bases matching TRBD1. J was trimmed by 6 bases and V by 4 bases; bases with no gene match: 8. Germline values: CDR1 SGHDN, CDR2 FVKESK. There are 15 residues in the CDR3. The CDR3 DNA reads as TGTGCCAGCAGCCCGCGGACAGGGCTTGGTCAGCCCCAGCATTTT. As protein: CASSPRTGLGQPQHF.

This clonotype occurred many times. The chain recombines TRBV20-1 with TRBJ2-5; D is unresolved. V lost 1 base to trimming and J lost 5 bases, with 8 bases between them. The CDR3 sequence is 12 residues long. From germline, CDR1 is DFQATT and CDR2 SNEGSKA (reference sequence). CDR3 sequence reads: CSARGPEETQYF. The CDR3 nucleotides are TGCAGTGCTAGAGGACCGGAGGAGACCCAGTACTTC.

In this sample, this clonotype turned up many times. The chain recombines TRBV12-3 or TRBV12-4 with TRBJ2-5; 9 bases line up with TRBD1. V lost 5 bases, J lost 5 bases, and 6 bases stayed unmatched. The CDR3 loop spans 14 amino acids. CDR3 coding DNA: TGTGCCAGCAGTCCTGGGACAGGGATGGAGACCCAGTACTTC. Amino acid sequence: CASSPGTGMETQYF.

In this sample, this clonotype turned up many times. This chain connects TRBV3-1 to TRBJ2-5; TRBD2 agrees at 9 bases. The germline V gene encodes CDR1 LGHDT and CDR2 YNNKEL (reference sequence). J was trimmed by 5 bases and V by 1 base; bases with no gene match: 8. There are 16 residues in the CDR3. CDR3 in amino acids: CASSQADSGSFETQYF. The DNA for the CDR3 is TGTGCCAGCAGCCAAGCTGATAGCGGGAGCTTTGAGACCCAGTACTTC.

This clonotype was detected ten times or more. This chain uses TRBV24-1 with TRBJ2-1; possible D gene TRBD2, 5 bases. This CDR3 is 14 amino acids long. Per germline, CDR1 KGHDR and CDR2 SFDVKD. Trimming shortened V by 0 bases and J by 3 bases, and 5 bases separated the two germline ends. The CDR3 region has the DNA TGTGCCACCAGTGATTTGGGGAGCTACAATGAGCAGTTCTTC. The encoded protein is CATSDLGSYNEQFF.

This clonotype has more than one count but fewer than ten. The J gene is TRBJ2-7, the V gene TRBV28; 10 bases are a match to TRBD2. Germline CDR1 reads MDHEN; CDR2 reads SYDVKM. The CDR3 has 14 amino acids. The ends lost 6 bases at V and 5 bases at J; junction bases unmatched: 7. CDR3 residues: CASSPSGRANEQYF. Written as DNA, the CDR3 is TGTGCCAGCAGCCCGAGCGGGAGGGCTAACGAGCAGTACTTC.

This clonotype was recorded a few times. CDR3 sequence (DNA): TGTGCCAGCAGTGAAGGGGTCGGTCAGCCCCAGCATTTT. Amino acid sequence: CASSEGVGQPQHF. This rearrangement joins TRBV6-1 to TRBJ1-5; D is unresolved. V gave up 1 base and J gave up 6 bases, with 7 bases separating them. The germline V gene encodes CDR1 MNHNS and CDR2 SASEGT. The CDR3 runs 13 residues.